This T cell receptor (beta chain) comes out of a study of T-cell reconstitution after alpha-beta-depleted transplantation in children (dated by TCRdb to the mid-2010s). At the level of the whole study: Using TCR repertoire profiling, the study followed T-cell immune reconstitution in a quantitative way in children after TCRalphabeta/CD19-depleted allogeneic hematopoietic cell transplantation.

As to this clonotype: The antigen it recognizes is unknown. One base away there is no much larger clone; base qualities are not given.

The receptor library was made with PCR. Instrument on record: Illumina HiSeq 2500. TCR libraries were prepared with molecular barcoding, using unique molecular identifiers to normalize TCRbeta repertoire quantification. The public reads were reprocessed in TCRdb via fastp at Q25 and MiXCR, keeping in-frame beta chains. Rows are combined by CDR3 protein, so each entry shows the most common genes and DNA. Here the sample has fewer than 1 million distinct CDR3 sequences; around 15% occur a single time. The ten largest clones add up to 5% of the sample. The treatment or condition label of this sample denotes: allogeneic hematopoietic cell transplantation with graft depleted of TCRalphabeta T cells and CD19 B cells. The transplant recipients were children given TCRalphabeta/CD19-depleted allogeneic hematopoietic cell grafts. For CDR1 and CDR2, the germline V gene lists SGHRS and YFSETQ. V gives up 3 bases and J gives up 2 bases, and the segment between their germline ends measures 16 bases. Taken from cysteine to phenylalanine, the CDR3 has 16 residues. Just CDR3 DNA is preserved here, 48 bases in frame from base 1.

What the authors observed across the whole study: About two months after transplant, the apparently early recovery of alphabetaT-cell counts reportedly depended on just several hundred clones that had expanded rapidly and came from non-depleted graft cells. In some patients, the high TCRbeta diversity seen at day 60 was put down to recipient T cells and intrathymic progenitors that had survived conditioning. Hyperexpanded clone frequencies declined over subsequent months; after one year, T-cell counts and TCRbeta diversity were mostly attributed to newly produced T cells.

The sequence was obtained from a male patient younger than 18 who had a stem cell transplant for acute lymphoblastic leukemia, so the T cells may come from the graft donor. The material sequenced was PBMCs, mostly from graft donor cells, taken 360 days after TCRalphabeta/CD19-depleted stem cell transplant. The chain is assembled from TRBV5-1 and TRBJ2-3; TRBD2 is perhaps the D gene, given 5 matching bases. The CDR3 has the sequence CASSSIWERSTDTQYF. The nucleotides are TGCGCCAGCAGCTCCATATGGGAGCGGTCCACAGATACGCAGTATTTT.